This section outlines one TCR beta chain sequence together with its context. The antigen is not known. There were TCR beta CDR3 regions amplified from RNA transcripts. During a first-round RT-PCR of the TCR CDR3, the HTBI primer set was used. Via MiXCR, TCRdb re-called the multiplex PCR reads, giving one row per CDR3 protein. This repertoire shows hundreds of thousands of distinct CDR3 sequences, approximately 25% found once; its top ten account for approximately 10%. The source of the sample is a study of T cells in Graves' hyperthyroidism and ophthalmopathy. Study details: The initial diagnosis was the point when peripheral blood was collected, ahead of any treatment.

Findings of the study overall: Ophthalmopathy got predicted by the model a median approximately six months before its onset. The majority of expanded thyroid clonotypes above 0.001 also appeared in blood.

This sequence was found in a woman under 40 with Graves' ophthalmopathy. Sequencing was performed on blood.

The DNA of the CDR3 is TGTGCCAGTAGTTGGTTGCCAGGGGAAGTCACCGGGGAGCTGTTTTTT. Its translation: CASSWLPGEVTGELFF. The chain carries TRBV19 and TRBJ2-2, with D perhaps matching TRBD1 (6 bases). The CDR3 covers 16 residues. The V gene's germline CDR1 is LNHDA and CDR2 SQIVND (reference sequence). The V and J ends lost 5 bases and 4 bases respectively, with 17 bases between them.